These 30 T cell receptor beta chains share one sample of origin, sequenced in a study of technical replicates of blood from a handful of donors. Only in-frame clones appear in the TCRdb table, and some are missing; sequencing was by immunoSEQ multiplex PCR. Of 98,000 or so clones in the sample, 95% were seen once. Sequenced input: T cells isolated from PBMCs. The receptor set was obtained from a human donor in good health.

The CDR3 loop is CASSLGRRQMNTEAFF. In DNA form, the CDR3 reads TGCGCCAGCAGCTTGGGCCGAAGACAGATGAACACTGAAGCTTTCTTT. The chain couples TRBV5-1 to TRBJ1-1; D is possibly TRBD1 (5 bases). V gave up 0 bases and J gave up 0 bases, with 12 bases separating them. The CDR3 spans 16 residues. Per germline, CDR1 SGHRS and CDR2 YFSETQ.

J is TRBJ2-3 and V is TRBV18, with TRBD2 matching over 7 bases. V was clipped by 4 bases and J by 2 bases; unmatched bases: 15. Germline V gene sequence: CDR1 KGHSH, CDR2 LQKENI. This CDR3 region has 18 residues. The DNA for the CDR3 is TGTGCCAGCTCACTCCGACTAGCAATGTCGTCCTACACAGATACGCAGTATTTT. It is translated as CASSLRLAMSSYTDTQYF.

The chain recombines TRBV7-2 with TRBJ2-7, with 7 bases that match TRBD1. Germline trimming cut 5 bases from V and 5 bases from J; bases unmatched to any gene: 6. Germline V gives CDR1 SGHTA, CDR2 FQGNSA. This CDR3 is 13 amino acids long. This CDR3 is CASSVDRSNEQYF. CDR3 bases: TGTGCCAGCAGCGTGGACAGGAGCAACGAGCAGTACTTC.

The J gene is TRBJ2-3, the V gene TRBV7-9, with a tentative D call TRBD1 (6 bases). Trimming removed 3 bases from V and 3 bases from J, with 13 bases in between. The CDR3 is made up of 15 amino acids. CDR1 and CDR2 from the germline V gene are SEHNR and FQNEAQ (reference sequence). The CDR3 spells CASSLQGIRTDTQYF. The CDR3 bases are TGTGCCAGCAGCTTGCAGGGGATTAGGACAGATACGCAGTATTTT.

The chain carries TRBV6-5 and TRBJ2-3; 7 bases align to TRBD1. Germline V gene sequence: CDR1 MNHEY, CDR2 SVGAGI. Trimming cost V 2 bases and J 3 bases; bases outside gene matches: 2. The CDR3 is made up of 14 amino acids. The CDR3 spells CASSYTGDTDTQYF. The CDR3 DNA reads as TGTGCCAGCAGTTACACAGGGGATACAGATACGCAGTATTTT.

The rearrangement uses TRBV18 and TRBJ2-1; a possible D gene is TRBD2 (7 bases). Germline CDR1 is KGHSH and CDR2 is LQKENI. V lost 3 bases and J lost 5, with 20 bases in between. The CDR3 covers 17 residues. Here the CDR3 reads CASSPPSGAGHNNEQFF. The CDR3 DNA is TGTGCCAGCTCACCCCCCTCGGGAGCGGGACACAACAATGAGCAGTTCTTC.

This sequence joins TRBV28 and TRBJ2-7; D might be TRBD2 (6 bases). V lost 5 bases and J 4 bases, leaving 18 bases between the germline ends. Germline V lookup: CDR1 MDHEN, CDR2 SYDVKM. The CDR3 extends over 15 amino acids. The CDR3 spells CASSPQPGLHYEQYF. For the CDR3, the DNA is TGTGCCAGCAGTCCTCAGCCGGGACTTCATTACGAGCAGTACTTC.

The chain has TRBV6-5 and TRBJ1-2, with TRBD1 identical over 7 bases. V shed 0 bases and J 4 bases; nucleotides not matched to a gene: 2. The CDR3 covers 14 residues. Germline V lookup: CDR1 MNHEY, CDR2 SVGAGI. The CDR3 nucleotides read TGTGCCAGCAGTTACTCGGACAGGAGCTATGGCTACACCTTC. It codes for CASSYSDRSYGYTF.

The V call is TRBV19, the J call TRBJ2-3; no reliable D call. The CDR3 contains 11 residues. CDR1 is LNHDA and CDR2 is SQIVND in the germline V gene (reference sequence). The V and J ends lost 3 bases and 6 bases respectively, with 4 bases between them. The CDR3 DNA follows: TGTGCCAGTAGTATCGGGGATACGCAGTATTTT. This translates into CASSIGDTQYF.

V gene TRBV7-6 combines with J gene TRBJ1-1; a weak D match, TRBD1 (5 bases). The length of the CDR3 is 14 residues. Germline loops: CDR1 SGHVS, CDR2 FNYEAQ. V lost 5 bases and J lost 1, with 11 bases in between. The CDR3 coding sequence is TGTGCCAGCAGCCTCCAGACAGCGAACACTGAAGCTTTCTTT. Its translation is CASSLQTANTEAFF.

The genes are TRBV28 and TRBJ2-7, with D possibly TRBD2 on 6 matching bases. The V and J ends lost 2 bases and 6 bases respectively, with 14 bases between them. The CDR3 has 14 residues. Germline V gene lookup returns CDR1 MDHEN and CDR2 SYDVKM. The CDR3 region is CASSLGGPATEQYF. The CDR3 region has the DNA TGTGCCAGCAGTTTAGGAGGGCCTGCTACCGAGCAGTACTTC.

The CDR3 spells CSAPEHYEQYF. As DNA, the CDR3 is TGCAGTGCTCCCGAACACTACGAGCAGTACTTC. This chain links TRBV20-1 with TRBJ2-7; D gene ambiguous. V gave up 5 bases and J gave up 3 bases, with 8 bases separating them. The germline CDR1 and CDR2 sequences are DFQATT and SNEGSKA (reference sequence). This CDR3 is built from 11 residues.

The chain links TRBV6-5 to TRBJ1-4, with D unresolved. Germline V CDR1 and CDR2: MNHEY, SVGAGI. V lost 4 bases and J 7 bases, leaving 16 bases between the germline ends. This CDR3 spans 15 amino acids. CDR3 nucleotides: TGTGCCAGCAGTTCCCTACCGAGGCGGGGTGAAAAACTGTTTTTT. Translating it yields CASSSLPRRGEKLFF.

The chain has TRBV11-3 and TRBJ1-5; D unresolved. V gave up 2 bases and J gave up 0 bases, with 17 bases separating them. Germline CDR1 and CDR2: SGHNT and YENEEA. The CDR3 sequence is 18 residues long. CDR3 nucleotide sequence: TGTGCCAGCAGCTTAACGGTACCCTTCTCAAATAGCAATCAGCCCCAGCATTTT. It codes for CASSLTVPFSNSNQPQHF.

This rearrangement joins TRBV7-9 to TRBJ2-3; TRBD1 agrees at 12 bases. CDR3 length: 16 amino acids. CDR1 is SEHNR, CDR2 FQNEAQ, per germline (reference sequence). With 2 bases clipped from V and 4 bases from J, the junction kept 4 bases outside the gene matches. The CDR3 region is CASSLRGQGASDTQYF. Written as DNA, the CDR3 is TGTGCCAGCAGCTTACGGGGACAGGGGGCGTCAGATACGCAGTATTTT.

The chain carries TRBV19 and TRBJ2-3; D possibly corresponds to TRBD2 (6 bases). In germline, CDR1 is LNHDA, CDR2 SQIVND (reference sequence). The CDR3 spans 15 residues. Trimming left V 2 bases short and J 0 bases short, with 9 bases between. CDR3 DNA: TGTGCCAGTAGTATATGGGGGACTAGCACAGATACGCAGTATTTT. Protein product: CASSIWGTSTDTQYF.

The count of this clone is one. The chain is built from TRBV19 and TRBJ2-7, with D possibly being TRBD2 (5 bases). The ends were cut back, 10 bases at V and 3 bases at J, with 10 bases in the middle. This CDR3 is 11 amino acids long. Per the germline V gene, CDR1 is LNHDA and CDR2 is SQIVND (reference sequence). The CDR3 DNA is TGTGCCACCAAACGGGGCTACGAGCAGTACTTC. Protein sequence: CATKRGYEQYF.

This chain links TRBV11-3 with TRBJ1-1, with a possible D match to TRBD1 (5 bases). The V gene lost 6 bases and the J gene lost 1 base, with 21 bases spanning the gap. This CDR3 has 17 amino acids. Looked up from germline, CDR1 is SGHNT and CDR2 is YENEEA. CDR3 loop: CASSTPGGFGPNTEAFF. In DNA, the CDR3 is TGTGCCAGCAGTACACCGGGGGGATTCGGGCCGAACACTGAAGCTTTCTTT. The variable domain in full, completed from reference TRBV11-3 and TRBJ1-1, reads EAGVVQSPRYKIIEKKQPVAFWCNPISGHNTLYWYLQNLGQGPELLIRYENEEAVDDSQLPKDRFSAERLKGVDSTLKIQPAELGDSAVYLCASSTPGGFGPNTEAFFGQGTRLTVV.

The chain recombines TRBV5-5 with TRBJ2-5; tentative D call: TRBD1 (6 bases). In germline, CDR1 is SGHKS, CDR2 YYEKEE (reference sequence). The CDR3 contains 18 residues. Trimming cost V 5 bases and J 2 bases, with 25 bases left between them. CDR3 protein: CASRFNPLGQSKQETQYF. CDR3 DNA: TGTGCCAGCAGATTCAACCCCCTAGGACAGTCTAAACAAGAGACCCAGTACTTC.

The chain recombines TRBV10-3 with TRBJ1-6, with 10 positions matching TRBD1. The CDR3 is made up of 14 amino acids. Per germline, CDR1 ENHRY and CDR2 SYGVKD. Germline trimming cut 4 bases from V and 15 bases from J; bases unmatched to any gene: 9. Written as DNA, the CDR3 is TGTGCCATCAGTGGAGGGGACAGGGGAGAAGGCCTCCACTTT. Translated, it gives CAISGGDRGEGLHF.

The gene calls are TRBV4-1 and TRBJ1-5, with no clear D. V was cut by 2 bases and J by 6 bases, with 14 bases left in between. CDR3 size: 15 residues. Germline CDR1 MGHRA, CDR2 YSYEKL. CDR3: CASSQHYVGGQPQHF. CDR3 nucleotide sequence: TGCGCCAGCAGCCAACATTATGTGGGAGGTCAGCCCCAGCATTTT.

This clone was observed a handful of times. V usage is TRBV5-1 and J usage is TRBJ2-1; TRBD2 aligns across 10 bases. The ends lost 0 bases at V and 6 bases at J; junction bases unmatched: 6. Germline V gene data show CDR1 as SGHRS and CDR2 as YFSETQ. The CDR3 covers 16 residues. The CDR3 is CASSLEASGSVNEQFF. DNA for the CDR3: TGCGCCAGCAGCTTGGAGGCTAGCGGGAGTGTCAATGAGCAGTTCTTC.

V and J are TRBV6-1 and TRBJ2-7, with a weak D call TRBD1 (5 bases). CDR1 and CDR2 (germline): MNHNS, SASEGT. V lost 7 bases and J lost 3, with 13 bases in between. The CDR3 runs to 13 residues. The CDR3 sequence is CASIRTPIYEQYF. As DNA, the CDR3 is TGTGCCAGCATACGGACACCGATCTACGAGCAGTACTTC.

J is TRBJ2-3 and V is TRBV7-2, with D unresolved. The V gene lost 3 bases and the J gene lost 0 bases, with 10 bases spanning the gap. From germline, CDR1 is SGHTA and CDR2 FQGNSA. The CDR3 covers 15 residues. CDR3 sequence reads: CASSFPVASTDTQYF. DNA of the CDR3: TGTGCCAGCAGCTTTCCAGTAGCTAGCACAGATACGCAGTATTTT.

CDR3 residues: CATSRDGSGSYNEQFF. The CDR3 nucleotides are TGTGCCACCAGCAGAGACGGAAGCGGGAGCTACAATGAGCAGTTCTTC. The V and J genes are TRBV15 and TRBJ2-1, with TRBD2 identical over 8 bases. V gave up 0 bases and J gave up 3 bases; unmatched junction bases: 4. CDR1 is LNHNV, CDR2 YYDKDF, per germline (reference sequence). There are 16 residues in the CDR3.

The CDR3 DNA reads TGTGCCAGCAGCTTAGGCCCCCAAAGCGATATCTCCTACAATGAGCAGTTCTTC. Translating it yields CASSLGPQSDISYNEQFF. The chain has TRBV11-3 and TRBJ2-1; D gene unclear. CDR3 length equals 18 residues. V was shortened by 1 base and J by 0 bases, with 16 bases between the two germline ends. Germline V gene data show CDR1 as SGHNT and CDR2 as YENEEA.

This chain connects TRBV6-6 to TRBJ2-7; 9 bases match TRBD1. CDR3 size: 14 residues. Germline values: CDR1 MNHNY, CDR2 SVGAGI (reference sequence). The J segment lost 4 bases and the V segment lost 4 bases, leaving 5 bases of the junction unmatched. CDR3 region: CASSSAGTGYEQYF. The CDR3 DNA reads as TGTGCCAGCAGTTCCGCCGGGACAGGGTACGAGCAGTACTTC.

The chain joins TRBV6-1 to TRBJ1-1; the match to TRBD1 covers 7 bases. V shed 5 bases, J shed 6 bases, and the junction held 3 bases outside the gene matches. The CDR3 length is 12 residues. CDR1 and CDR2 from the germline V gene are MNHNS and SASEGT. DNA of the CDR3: TGTGCCAGCAGTTTCACAGGGGCTGAAGCTTTCTTT. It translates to CASSFTGAEAFF.

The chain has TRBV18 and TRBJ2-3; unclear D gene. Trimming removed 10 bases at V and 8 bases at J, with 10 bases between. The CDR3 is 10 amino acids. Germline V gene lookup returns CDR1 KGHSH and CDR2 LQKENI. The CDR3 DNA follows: TGTGCCACCCCGGTCCTTACGCAGTATTTT. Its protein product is CATPVLTQYF.

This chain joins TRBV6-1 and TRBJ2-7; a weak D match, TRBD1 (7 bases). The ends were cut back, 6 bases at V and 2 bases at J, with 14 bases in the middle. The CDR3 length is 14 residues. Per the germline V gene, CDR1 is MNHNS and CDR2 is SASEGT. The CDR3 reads CASSRGGGPYEQYF. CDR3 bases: TGTGCCAGCAGCCGCGGAGGGGGCCCCTACGAGCAGTACTTC.